This T cell receptor beta chain appears in the sequencing data of a study of CD8 T cells in Susac syndrome (dated by TCRdb to between 2017 and 2020). A note on the overall study: The study used repertoire sequencing to test whether antigen drove CD8+ T cell activation and differentiation in Susac syndrome. What the research found in general, with its limitations: The number of individuals in the TCR sequencing and HLA analysis was acknowledged as relatively small.

Peripheral blood CD8+ and CD4+ T cells from healthy donors, Susac syndrome patients and multiple sclerosis patients were profiled by high-throughput TCR beta sequencing. Treatment-naive patients with stable or active relapsing-remitting disease fulfilling revised McDonald criteria were used as multiple sclerosis controls. Bulk CD8+ and CD4+ T cells were purified magnetically by negative isolation, whereas CD8+ TEMRA cells were enriched by FACS. Blood was collected in EDTA tubes and processed within 24 hours, with PBMCs isolated through density gradient centrifugation. PBMCs intended for TCR sequencing were cryopreserved in liquid nitrogen and thawed later in a water bath at 37 degrees C. The sorted or isolated CD4+, CD8+ and CD8+ TEMRA cells reached a purity of at least 90%. Taken from cysteine to phenylalanine, the CDR3 has 15 residues. Only the CDR3 part of the read is kept: 45 bases, read in frame from the first base. From a lookup of the germline V gene, CDR1 and CDR2 are LGHNA and YNFKEQ. The junction carries 16 bases between V and J, which are trimmed by 4 bases and 4 bases respectively.

RNA was extracted with the RNeasy kit and roughly 0.45 to 1 ug was reverse transcribed using random hexamers. The immunoSEQ multiplex PCR assay, which covers 54 Vbeta and 13 Jbeta segments, was used to amplify TCR beta CDR3 regions. Bias from PCR amplification was corrected by using a synthetic template baseline for primer optimization and for computational correction. As for the authors' bioinformatics: Reads were annotated to V, D and J genes according to IMGT and were analyzed with immunoSEQ Analyzer, with only productive sequences retained. To calculate clonality, Shannon entropy was normalized by log2 of the number of productive unique sequences and then subtracted from one. For each patient and control, public and private clones were evaluated within the 100 most prevalent clones. A clone was defined as Susac-specific if it was absent from the healthy and MS cohorts, from some 1,100 published viral clones and from other ImmuneACCESS disease sequences. Through fastp at Q25 and MiXCR, TCRdb rebuilt clones from the public reads, retaining in-frame beta chains. Each entry is one CDR3 protein sequence, shown with its most common DNA and genes. The V and J calls and clone size are TCRdb's, not the authors'. The sample table lists about 250,000 distinct CDR3 sequences, 93% of them with a count of one. Clones ranked in the top ten supply roughly 0.072% of the sample.

As concerns this clonotype: Its antigen has not been determined. No base quality information exists; no much larger clone differs at one position.

Recombination connected TRBV4-2 to TRBJ2-5; the D region may be TRBD1 or TRBD2, each matching 6 bases equally. Sample: CD4+ T cells from PBMCs. This TCR was recovered from a human donor with multiple sclerosis. CDR3 reads: CASSPSLGGRETQYF. Here is the DNA: TGTGCCAGCAGCCCCTCACTAGGGGGGCGAGAGACCCAGTACTTC.